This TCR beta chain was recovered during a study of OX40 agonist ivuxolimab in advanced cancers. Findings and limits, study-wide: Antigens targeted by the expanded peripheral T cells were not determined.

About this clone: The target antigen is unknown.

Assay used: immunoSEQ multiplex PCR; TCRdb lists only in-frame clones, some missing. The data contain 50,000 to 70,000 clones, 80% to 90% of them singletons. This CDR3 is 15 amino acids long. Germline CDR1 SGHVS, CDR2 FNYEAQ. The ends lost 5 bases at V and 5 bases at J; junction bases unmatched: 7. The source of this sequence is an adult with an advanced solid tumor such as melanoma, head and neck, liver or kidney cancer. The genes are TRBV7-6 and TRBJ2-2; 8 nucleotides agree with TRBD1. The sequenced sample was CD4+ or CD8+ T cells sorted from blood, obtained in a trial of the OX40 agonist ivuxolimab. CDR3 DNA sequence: TGTGCCAGCAGCACGGGACAGGTTTATACCGGGGAGCTGTTTTTT. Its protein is CASSTGQVYTGELFF. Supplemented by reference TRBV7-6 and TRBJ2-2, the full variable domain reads GAGVSQSPRYKVTKRGQDVALRCDPISGHVSLYWYRQALGQGPEFLTYFNYEAQQDKSGLPNDRFSAERPEGSISTLTIQRTEQRDSAMYRCASSTGQVYTGELFFGEGSRLTVL.